The 15 T cell receptor beta chains listed next were all sequenced from one sample in a study of blood T cell repertoires in COVID-19. The data were produced by immunoSEQ multiplex PCR, yet TCRdb's version contains in-frame clones alone and is incomplete. The table lists a few hundred thousand clones, more than 70% of them singletons, with about 2.1% in the top ten. Sequences were obtained from PBMCs or T cells enriched from blood (not recorded which). Source of these receptors: a man aged 40-49 years in a cohort exposed to, infected with or recovered from COVID-19 (not recorded which).

V is TRBV18 and J is TRBJ1-3; TRBD1 matches 9 bases. The germline CDR1 and CDR2 sequences are KGHSH and LQKENI. After removal of 3 bases from V and 1 base from J, the junction contained 4 bases not matched to a gene. This CDR3 is built from 16 residues. The CDR3 nucleotides read TGTGCCAGCTCACCCTGGGACAGGGCATCTGGAAACACCATATATTTT. Translated: CASSPWDRASGNTIYF.

V gene TRBV30 combines with J gene TRBJ2-7; 7 positions match TRBD1. Germline values: CDR1 GTSNPN, CDR2 SVGIG (reference sequence). The CDR3 is 14 residues long. V gave up 3 bases and J gave up 7 bases; unmatched junction bases: 12. CDR3 loop: CAWSLDRAAVEQYF. The CDR3 DNA reads TGTGCCTGGAGCCTCGACAGGGCCGCCGTGGAGCAGTACTTC. Filled out from reference TRBV30 and TRBJ2-7, the complete variable domain reads SQTIHQWPATLVQPVGSPLSLECTVEGTSNPNLYWYRQAAGRGLQLLFYSVGIGQISSEVPQNLSASRPQDRQFILSSKKLLLSDSGFYLCAWSLDRAAVEQYFGPGTRLTVT.

The chain links TRBV9 to TRBJ2-1; 8 bases agree with TRBD2. Germline V gene lookup returns CDR1 SGDLS and CDR2 YYNGEE. The CDR3 contains 16 residues. The trim removed 3 bases at V and 6 bases at J, leaving 11 bases unmatched. CDR3 nucleotides: TGTGCCAGCAGCGCCTTTACTAGCGGTCGCGGCAATGAGCAGTTCTTC. This translates into CASSAFTSGRGNEQFF.

Concerning this clone: The same CDR3 is also encoded by other DNA sequences in this sample. The CDR3 DNA is TGCGCCAGCAGCTTGGCAGTCAACTATGGCTACACCTTC. This gives the protein CASSLAVNYGYTF. This chain links TRBV5-1 with TRBJ1-2; no definite D call. CDR1 is SGHRS, CDR2 YFSETQ, per germline. Trimming took off 0 bases at V and 2 bases at J, with 5 bases between the two ends. The CDR3 totals 13 residues. The full variable domain, with the rest looked up from reference TRBV5-1 and TRBJ1-2, is KAGVTQTPRYLIKTRGQQVTLSCSPISGHRSVSWYQQTPGQGLQFLFEYFSETQRNKGNFPGRFSGRQFSNSRSEMNVSTLELGDSALYLCASSLAVNYGYTFGSGTRLTVV.

V and J are TRBV20-1 and TRBJ1-6; 7 nucleotides align to TRBD1. The CDR3 length is 16 residues. V lost 4 bases and J lost 1; bases outside the gene matches: 7. CDR1 is DFQATT and CDR2 is SNEGSKA in the germline V gene (reference sequence). Here the CDR3 reads CSATDATGSYNSPLHF. The CDR3 nucleotides are TGCAGTGCTACTGACGCGACAGGGTCCTATAATTCACCCCTCCACTTT.

This chain joins TRBV28 and TRBJ1-1, with D perhaps matching TRBD1 (6 bases). V lost 5 bases, J lost 1 base, and 14 bases lay in between. This CDR3 has 15 amino acids. Germline values: CDR1 MDHEN, CDR2 SYDVKM. CDR3 DNA sequence: TGTGCCAGCAGTCCTCCTGGGGGGGCGAACACTGAAGCTTTCTTT. Amino acid sequence: CASSPPGGANTEAFF. The variable domain in full, with the rest retrieved from reference TRBV28 and TRBJ1-1, is DVKVTQSSRYLVKRTGEKVFLECVQDMDHENMFWYRQDPGLGLRLIYFSYDVKMKEKGDIPEGYSVSREKKERFSLILESASTNQTSMYLCASSPPGGANTEAFFGQGTRLTVV.

The table lists this clone with a few counts. This CDR3 is also generated by other DNA sequences in the sample. V is TRBV5-1 and J is TRBJ1-1; no clear D. The CDR3 sequence is 13 residues long. Deletions cut 1 base from V and 1 base from J, with 5 bases between. Germline loops: CDR1 SGHRS, CDR2 YFSETQ. Written as DNA, the CDR3 is TGCGCCAGCAGCTTGAGAGGGAACACTGAAGCTTTCTTT. It yields the protein CASSLRGNTEAFF.

This clone appeared a single time. This chain connects TRBV27 to TRBJ2-7; 14 bases map to TRBD2. Looked up from germline, CDR1 is MNHEY and CDR2 is SMNVEV (reference sequence). The V and J ends lost 6 bases and 2 bases, in that order; junction bases with no gene match: 9. The CDR3 has 17 amino acids. The CDR3: CASRTSGRAFAAYEQYF. The CDR3 DNA is TGTGCCAGCAGGACTAGCGGGAGGGCCTTTGCGGCCTACGAGCAGTACTTC.

The chain links TRBV6-1 to TRBJ2-4; 7 bases are shared with TRBD1. The CDR3 length is 16 residues. The germline V gene encodes CDR1 MNHNS and CDR2 SASEGT. Trimming cost V 1 base and J 2 bases; bases outside gene matches: 5. DNA for the CDR3: TGTGCCAGCAGTGAAGGGGGCAGGGGGTCCAAAAACATTCAGTACTTC. Its translation: CASSEGGRGSKNIQYF.

This chain joins TRBV30 and TRBJ1-3; the D gene is possibly TRBD1 (5 bases). With 0 bases removed from V and 2 bases from J, the gap between germline ends came to 14 bases. Germline lookup yields CDR1 GTSNPN and CDR2 SVGIG (reference sequence). This CDR3 is 16 amino acids long. The CDR3 sequence is CAWSVVGGGAGNTIYF. The CDR3, as DNA: TGTGCCTGGAGTGTGGTGGGGGGAGGAGCTGGAAACACCATATATTTT.

The chain couples TRBV15 to TRBJ1-5, with D tentatively TRBD1 (5 bases). The CDR3 is 13 amino acids. The ends were cut back, 2 bases at V and 4 bases at J, with 6 bases in the middle. In germline, CDR1 is LNHNV, CDR2 YYDKDF (reference sequence). The CDR3 DNA is TGTGCCACCAGCAGACAGGGAAATCAGCCCCAGCATTTT. It is translated as CATSRQGNQPQHF.

The J gene is TRBJ2-7, the V gene TRBV29-1, with 8 positions matching TRBD1. This CDR3 comprises 12 residues. CDR1 is SQVTM, CDR2 ANQGSEA, per germline. Germline trimming cut 6 bases from V and 5 bases from J; bases unmatched to any gene: 6. The DNA for the CDR3 is TGCAGCGTCACCAAGGACAGGGACGAGCAGTACTTC. Protein sequence: CSVTKDRDEQYF.

The CDR3 DNA is TGCGCCAGCAGTGGGGGAACAGGGAACACTGAAGCTTTCTTT. This translates into CASSGGTGNTEAFF. The chain employs TRBV10-1 and TRBJ1-1; D is perhaps TRBD1 (5 bases). The CDR3 contains 14 residues. The germline CDR1 and CDR2 sequences are WNHNN and SYGVQD (reference sequence). The germline V and J ends were trimmed by 4 bases and 1 base, with 10 bases remaining between them.

V gene TRBV3-1 (or the pseudogene TRBV3-2) combines with J gene TRBJ1-4; D is perhaps TRBD1 (6 bases). The CDR3 runs to 15 residues. Germline lookup yields CDR1 LGHDT and CDR2 YNNKEL (reference sequence). V lost 0 bases to trimming and J lost 8 bases, with 13 bases between them. The CDR3 loop is CASSQDQGWGEKLFF. CDR3 DNA: TGTGCCAGCAGCCAAGATCAGGGGTGGGGAGAAAAACTGTTTTTT.

In this sample, this clone turned up once. The chain links TRBV5-1 to TRBJ1-2, with TRBD1 matching over 7 bases. Losses at the gene ends were 5 bases for V and 1 base for J; bases not matched to a gene: 14. The germline CDR1 and CDR2 sequences are SGHRS and YFSETQ. The CDR3 contains 17 residues. Written as DNA, the CDR3 is TGCGCCAGCAGTTTCCAACTCCGGGGACAGAATAACTATGGCTACACCTTC. Translated, it gives CASSFQLRGQNNYGYTF.